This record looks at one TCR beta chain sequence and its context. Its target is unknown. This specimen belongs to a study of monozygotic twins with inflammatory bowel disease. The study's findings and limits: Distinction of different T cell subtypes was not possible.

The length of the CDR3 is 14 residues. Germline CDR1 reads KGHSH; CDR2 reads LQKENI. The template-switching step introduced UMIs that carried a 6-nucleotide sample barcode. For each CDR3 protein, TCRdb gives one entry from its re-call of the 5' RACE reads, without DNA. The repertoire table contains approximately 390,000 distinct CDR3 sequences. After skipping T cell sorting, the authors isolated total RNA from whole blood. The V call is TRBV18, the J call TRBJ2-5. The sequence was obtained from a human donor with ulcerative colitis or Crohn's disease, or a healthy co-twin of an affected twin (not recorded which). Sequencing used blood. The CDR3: CASSPRGAQETQYF. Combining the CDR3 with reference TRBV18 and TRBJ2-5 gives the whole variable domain NAGVMQNPRHLVRRRGQEARLRCSPMKGHSHVYWYRQLPEEGLKFMVYLQKENIIDESGMPKERFSAEFPKEGPSILRIQQVVRGDSAAYFCASSPRGAQETQYFGPGTRLLVL.